This TCR beta chain was sequenced during a study of blood T cells in healthy people across ages. Sample-barcoded 5' priming and a J-beta primer mix drove a second PCR of roughly 6 to 12 cycles. TCRdb passed the 5' RACE reads through MiXCR, listing each CDR3 protein once. This repertoire shows around 800,000 distinct CDR3 sequences, 53% found once; its top ten account for about 42%. Germline CDR1 and CDR2: SGHTA and FQGNSA. The CDR3 has 14 residues. Trimming stripped 2 bases from V and 4 bases from J, with 11 bases between. V usage is TRBV7-2 and J usage is TRBJ1-1, with D possibly TRBD1 on 6 matching bases. Material: blood. The clonotype was recovered from a man older than 75 in good health. The CDR3 spells CASSLTGAATEAFF. For the CDR3, the DNA is TGTGCCAGCAGCTTAACGGGGGCGGCCACTGAAGCTTTCTTT.